The 15 T cell receptor beta chains presented below share a single source sample, sequenced in a study of blood T cell repertoires in COVID-19. Only in-frame clones appear in the TCRdb table, and some are missing; sequencing was by immunoSEQ multiplex PCR. The repertoire includes approximately 360,000 clones, approximately 87% of them detected once, and about 1.9% sits in the top ten. The sample consisted of PBMCs or T cells enriched from blood (not recorded which). The source is a man in his forties in a cohort exposed to, infected with or recovered from COVID-19 (not recorded which).

The count of this clone is one. V is TRBV30 and J is TRBJ1-2; 10 positions agree with TRBD1. V was pared by 8 bases and J by 5 bases, with 5 bases of the junction left unmatched. Germline lookup yields CDR1 GTSNPN and CDR2 SVGIG (reference sequence). The CDR3 has 12 amino acids. CDR3 protein: CARGTGEYGYTF. The CDR3 DNA sequence: TGTGCCCGCGGGACAGGGGAATATGGCTACACCTTC.

The chain recombines TRBV27 with TRBJ1-2; possibly TRBD1 for D (5 bases). The germline V and J ends were trimmed by 5 bases and 5 bases, with 21 bases remaining between them. Germline V CDR1 and CDR2: MNHEY, SMNVEV (reference sequence). The CDR3 sequence is 16 residues long. The CDR3 protein is CASSPYGLSGGYGYTF. The CDR3 bases are TGTGCCAGCAGTCCCTACGGACTTTCTGGGGGGTATGGCTACACCTTC.

The CDR3 region has the DNA TGTGCCAGCAGTATCACAGGGGGGGTCACAGATACGCAGTATTTT. It yields the protein CASSITGGVTDTQYF. J is TRBJ2-3 and V is TRBV28; tentatively, D is TRBD1 (8 bases). Trimming left V 5 bases short and J 2 bases short, with 14 bases between. Per the germline V gene, CDR1 is MDHEN and CDR2 is SYDVKM. This CDR3 region has 15 residues.

The chain recombines TRBV5-1 with TRBJ1-4, with 9 bases that match TRBD1. Germline-derived CDR1 and CDR2 are SGHRS and YFSETQ. There are 14 residues in the CDR3. Germline trimming cut 3 bases from V and 5 bases from J; bases unmatched to any gene: 2. This CDR3 is CASSYGQGNEKLFF. CDR3 bases: TGCGCCAGCAGCTACGGACAGGGGAATGAAAAACTGTTTTTT.

The chain uses TRBV2 and TRBJ1-5; 9 bases fit TRBD1. Germline lookup yields CDR1 SNHLY and CDR2 FYNNEI. Losses at the gene ends were 5 bases for V and 2 bases for J; bases not matched to a gene: 1. The CDR3 loop spans 14 amino acids. CDR3 DNA sequence: TGTGCCAGCAGTAGGACAGGGGGCAATCAGCCCCAGCATTTT. Its protein product is CASSRTGGNQPQHF.

The CDR3 spells CASSFGMVAGSYNEQFF. The CDR3 DNA sequence: TGTGCCAGCAGTTTTGGTATGGTAGCGGGCTCCTACAATGAGCAGTTCTTC. The chain joins TRBV28 to TRBJ2-1; TRBD2 matches at 7 bases. Losses at the gene ends were 3 bases for V and 0 bases for J; bases not matched to a gene: 8. CDR1 is MDHEN, CDR2 SYDVKM, per germline. CDR3 length: 17 amino acids.

The V and J genes are TRBV10-3 and TRBJ1-1, with a weak D call TRBD1 (5 bases). CDR1 is ENHRY and CDR2 is SYGVKD in the germline V gene. The V and J ends lost 6 bases and 5 bases respectively, with 13 bases between them. This CDR3 has 13 residues. The CDR3 DNA sequence: TGTGCCATCAGGACAGTCCTTGGAACTGAAGCTTTCTTT. As protein: CAIRTVLGTEAFF.

Concerning this clone: Other DNA sequences of this sample code for an identical CDR3. CDR3 sequence (DNA): TGTGCCAGCTCACCCGACAGCAATTCACCCCTCCACTTT. Translated: CASSPDSNSPLHF. This sequence joins TRBV18 and TRBJ1-6; D perhaps matches TRBD1 (5 bases). Trimming stripped 3 bases from V and 7 bases from J, with 7 bases between. Germline values: CDR1 KGHSH, CDR2 LQKENI. The CDR3 is 13 amino acids.

On this clone itself: One junction end disagrees with the germline gene, perhaps due to a read error. The chain uses TRBV5-4 and TRBJ2-5; 10 positions match TRBD1. CDR3 length: 15 residues. Germline V gives CDR1 SGHNT, CDR2 YYREEE (reference sequence). CDR3 nucleotide sequence: TGTGCCAGTAGCTTGGGACAGGGGACGAGAGAGACCCAGTACTTC. Amino acids: CASSLGQGTRETQYF.

The rearrangement links TRBV3-1 (or the pseudogene TRBV3-2) to TRBJ2-1; D might be TRBD2 (5 bases). Germline V gene data show CDR1 as LGHDT and CDR2 as YNNKEL (reference sequence). The length of the CDR3 is 16 residues. Trimming took off 1 base at V and 3 bases at J, with 13 bases between the two ends. CDR3 protein: CASSQGSAGIYNEQFF. The DNA of the CDR3 is TGTGCCAGCAGCCAAGGCTCGGCGGGTATCTACAATGAGCAGTTCTTC.

The chain couples TRBV30 to TRBJ1-1, with D possibly being TRBD1 (6 bases). Germline V gene sequence: CDR1 GTSNPN, CDR2 SVGIG (reference sequence). V was clipped by 4 bases and J by 5 bases, with 17 bases between them. CDR3 length: 14 amino acids. CDR3 DNA sequence: TGTGCCTGGAAACAATGGGGGGGGCGTACTGAAGCTTTCTTT. Translation gives CAWKQWGGRTEAFF.

This rearrangement joins TRBV5-5 to TRBJ2-5; 8 bases match TRBD1. CDR1 and CDR2 (germline): SGHKS, YYEKEE (reference sequence). V dropped 3 bases and J dropped 2; count of bases not matched to a gene: 6. The CDR3 runs 15 residues. CDR3 region: CASSSGTGLQETQYF. In DNA, the CDR3 is TGTGCCAGCAGCTCCGGGACAGGTCTGCAAGAGACCCAGTACTTC.

This chain uses TRBV10-1 with TRBJ2-2; weak D call: TRBD1 (6 bases). From germline, CDR1 is WNHNN and CDR2 SYGVQD (reference sequence). V was trimmed by 3 bases and J by 3 bases, leaving 11 bases between them. This CDR3 region has 15 residues. This CDR3 is CASSEMAGDTGELFF. The CDR3 region has the DNA TGCGCCAGCAGTGAAATGGCAGGGGACACCGGGGAGCTGTTTTTT.

This rearrangement joins TRBV4-1 to TRBJ2-3; 8 bases agree with TRBD2. The V gene end was trimmed by 1 base and the J gene end by 1 base; junction bases not matched to a gene: 4. Germline CDR1 and CDR2: MGHRA and YSYEKL. The CDR3 is 16 amino acids. CDR3 coding DNA: TGCGCCAGCAGCCAAGCAATAGCGGGACGCACAGATACGCAGTATTTT. Translating it yields CASSQAIAGRTDTQYF.

The gene calls are TRBV7-8 and TRBJ2-1; 11 bases fit TRBD2. Germline assignment: CDR1 SGHVS and CDR2 FQNEAQ. V lost 2 bases, J lost 4 bases, and 4 bases stayed unmatched. CDR3 length: 16 amino acids. CDR3 in DNA: TGTGCCAGCAGCTTACCCGGGACTAGCGGTTACAATGAGCAGTTCTTC. Translation gives CASSLPGTSGYNEQFF.